The source of this T cell receptor (beta chain) is a study of monozygotic twins with cystic fibrosis. Regarding the study as a whole: J usage was most co-twin-similar in 8 of 16 pairs, V in 13. The repertoire was suggested to be naive-dominated, clonality median 0.0095. Monozygotic CF twins shared more identical nucleotide clonotypes than unrelated patients.

Regarding this clone: What it binds is unknown.

Using immunoSEQ multiplex PCR, the repertoire was profiled, and TCRdb retains in-frame clones only, with some absent. The sample yields around 29,000 clones, about 85% seen once. This CDR3 has 14 amino acids. Per germline, CDR1 MNHEY and CDR2 SMNVEV (reference sequence). Losses at the gene ends were 4 bases for V and 6 bases for J; bases not matched to a gene: 7. This chain uses TRBV27 with TRBJ2-3, with TRBD2 matching over 7 bases. Sequencing input: blood. This receptor was taken from a girl aged 2 to 9 with cystic fibrosis. CDR3 DNA sequence: TGTGCCAGCAGTTCCCCGGGAGCGGGGGATACGCAGTATTTT. Its protein is CASSSPGAGDTQYF.